This T cell receptor beta chain was sequenced in a study of patients and donors after allogeneic stem cell transplantation. Trimming removed 8 bases at V and 5 bases at J, with 15 bases between. Looked up from germline, CDR1 is MNHNS and CDR2 is SASEGT. This CDR3 spans 13 amino acids. One entry per CDR3 protein, called by TCRdb with MiXCR from the RT-PCR reads. The sample records 920,000 or so distinct CDR3 sequences, 15% to 20% being singletons. The sample comprised blood, either unsorted or a sorted T cell fraction (not recorded which). The V call is TRBV6-1, the J call TRBJ1-1; D is possibly TRBD1 (5 bases). The clonotype comes from a human donor who was either an allogeneic HSCT recipient or a stem cell or donor lymphocyte infusion donor (not recorded which). It is not recorded whose cells these are; they may come from a transplant donor. The CDR3 coding sequence is TGTGCCAGCGGAGGGGTACAAACAACTGAAGCTTTCTTT. Protein sequence: CASGGVQTTEAFF.